The next 32 T cell receptor beta chains were all read from a single sample in a study of beta chain features in type 1 diabetes. The isolated RNA, all of it, was reverse transcribed, so expressed TCRB transcripts were what got sequenced. Measured with immunoSEQ multiplex PCR; TCRdb has only the in-frame clones, and not every one. The top ten hold almost 0.65% of the sample, which has around 150,000 clones, about 8.5% seen once. What was sequenced was central memory CD4+ T cells from blood. The receptor source for this set is a man between 18 and 29 years old in good health.

V is TRBV6-5 and J is TRBJ2-3; tentative D call: TRBD1 (5 bases). The CDR3 spans 14 residues. Between the trimmed V and J ends, which lost 6 bases and 3 bases, there was a span of 13 bases. CDR1 and CDR2 from the germline V gene are MNHEY and SVGAGI. The CDR3 DNA sequence: TGTGCCAGCAGACCAGGGTTTCTTACAGATACGCAGTATTTT. As protein: CASRPGFLTDTQYF.

J is TRBJ2-3 and V is TRBV7-9; 9 positions agree with TRBD2. Germline lookup yields CDR1 SEHNR and CDR2 FQNEAQ (reference sequence). The V and J ends lost 10 bases and 6 bases, in that order; junction bases with no gene match: 11. CDR3 size: 14 residues. CDR3 DNA sequence: TGTGCCACAGGAGTAGCGGGAGCCCCGGATACGCAGTATTTT. As protein: CATGVAGAPDTQYF. Filled out from reference TRBV7-9 and TRBJ2-3, the complete variable domain reads DTGVSQNPRHKITKRGQNVTFRCDPISEHNRLYWYRQTLGQGPEFLTYFQNEAQLEKSRLLSDRFSAERPKGSFSTLEIQRTEQGDSAMYLCATGVAGAPDTQYFGPGTRLTVL.

The J gene is TRBJ1-2, the V gene TRBV18; 8 bases match TRBD1. V gave up 5 bases and J gave up 4 bases; unmatched junction bases: 6. Germline CDR1 and CDR2: KGHSH and LQKENI. The CDR3 loop spans 14 amino acids. CDR3 residues: CASSVDRGVYGYTF. As DNA, the CDR3 is TGTGCCAGCTCAGTCGACAGGGGAGTCTATGGCTACACCTTC.

This clone was seen more than once but under ten times. The V gene is TRBV30, the J gene TRBJ2-2; D remains ambiguous. Trimming shortened V by 1 base and J by 5 bases, and 8 bases separated the two germline ends. Germline CDR1 reads GTSNPN; CDR2 reads SVGIG (reference sequence). This CDR3 has 13 residues. The CDR3 nucleotides are TGTGCCTGGAGTGGTCCATTTACCGGGGAGCTGTTTTTT. Translated: CAWSGPFTGELFF.

The J gene is TRBJ2-5, the V gene TRBV9, with 10 bases that match TRBD2. Germline V gene sequence: CDR1 SGDLS, CDR2 YYNGEE. This CDR3 is 15 amino acids long. V lost 3 bases and J lost 5; bases outside the gene matches: 7. The CDR3 loop is CASSATSGVGETQYF. The CDR3, as DNA: TGTGCCAGCAGCGCCACTAGCGGGGTGGGGGAGACCCAGTACTTC.

The chain uses TRBV6-5 and TRBJ2-2; D not resolved. CDR3 length: 15 amino acids. Per germline, CDR1 MNHEY and CDR2 SVGAGI. The ends were cut back, 2 bases at V and 1 base at J, with 8 bases in the middle. CDR3 bases: TGTGCCAGCAGTTACGGGCTTCTGAACACCGGGGAGCTGTTTTTT. The encoded protein is CASSYGLLNTGELFF.

The chain joins TRBV9 to TRBJ1-5; D may be TRBD1 (6 bases). The CDR3 has 15 amino acids. Trimming took 4 bases from V and 4 from J, leaving 15 bases between them. Germline V CDR1 and CDR2: SGDLS, YYNGEE. CDR3 nucleotide sequence: TGTGCCAGCAGCTCAAACGCCCAGGGGAATCAGCCCCAGCATTTT. As protein: CASSSNAQGNQPQHF.

This chain links TRBV6-5 with TRBJ1-1; D is possibly TRBD1 (6 bases). V was trimmed by 0 bases and J by 7 bases, leaving 6 bases between them. Germline values: CDR1 MNHEY, CDR2 SVGAGI. The CDR3 has 12 amino acids. CDR3 sequence: CASSYSGGEAFF. The CDR3 nucleotides are TGTGCCAGCAGTTACTCAGGGGGTGAAGCTTTCTTT.

The chain links TRBV7-9 to TRBJ1-6, with D maybe TRBD1 (6 bases). Germline CDR1 reads SEHNR; CDR2 reads FQNEAQ (reference sequence). The CDR3 has 16 amino acids. V was trimmed by 4 bases and J by 7 bases, leaving 17 bases between them. CDR3 nucleotides: TGTGCCAGCAGCTCCATCGGACAGACTCTCAATTCACCCCTCCACTTT. Translating it yields CASSSIGQTLNSPLHF.

The chain has TRBV11-1 and TRBJ2-5; no reliable D call. V dropped 5 bases and J dropped 2 bases, with 6 bases sitting between them. From germline, CDR1 is SGHAT and CDR2 FQDESV (reference sequence). This CDR3 spans 12 amino acids. The CDR3 loop reads CASSPTQETQYF. The DNA for the CDR3 is TGTGCCAGCAGCCCTACGCAAGAGACCCAGTACTTC.

Only a few counts were recorded for this clone. The gene calls are TRBV28 and TRBJ1-5; TRBD1 aligns across 8 bases. V was clipped by 6 bases and J by 7 bases; unmatched bases: 2. The CDR3 loop spans 12 amino acids. CDR1 and CDR2 (germline): MDHEN, SYDVKM. The DNA of the CDR3 is TGTGCCAGCAGGACAGGGGAACAGCCCCAGCATTTT. Translating gives CASRTGEQPQHF.

The chain uses TRBV2 and TRBJ2-7; D possibly corresponds to TRBD1 (5 bases). Germline assignment: CDR1 SNHLY and CDR2 FYNNEI. The CDR3 has 13 amino acids. Trimming pared 2 bases from V and 7 bases from J, leaving 12 bases between. The CDR3 protein is CASSESRVREQYF. The CDR3 DNA follows: TGTGCCAGCAGTGAAAGCAGGGTACGGGAGCAGTACTTC.

Notes on this clone: At the DNA level, this CDR3 is encoded by other sequences in the same sample as well. The chain links TRBV28 to TRBJ1-5, with TRBD1 as a possible D gene (6 bases). V lost 6 bases, J lost 6 bases, and 15 bases lay in between. CDR3 length: 14 amino acids. Per germline, CDR1 MDHEN and CDR2 SYDVKM. The CDR3 region is CASSAGGAGQPQHF. For the CDR3, the DNA is TGTGCCAGCAGCGCTGGGGGGGCAGGTCAGCCCCAGCATTTT.

The table lists this clone with a few counts. V is TRBV19 and J is TRBJ1-2, with TRBD1 identical over 8 bases. Germline V lookup: CDR1 LNHDA, CDR2 SQIVND (reference sequence). This CDR3 is 15 amino acids long. Trimming at V came to 7 bases and at J to 0 bases, leaving 7 bases not matched to a gene. The CDR3 bases are TGTGCCAGTAAATCCCGACAGGGGACTAACTATGGCTACACCTTC. This translates into CASKSRQGTNYGYTF.

In its sample, this clone was seen a few times. The genes are TRBV13 and TRBJ1-5; possibly TRBD1 for D (6 bases). Per germline, CDR1 PRHDT and CDR2 FYEKMQ (reference sequence). V lost 7 bases to trimming and J lost 2 bases, with 18 bases between them. CDR3 length: 16 amino acids. The CDR3 DNA sequence: TGTGCCAGCAACTTGGGGGGGCCCGGGGGCAATCAGCCCCAGCATTTT. It is translated as CASNLGGPGGNQPQHF.

This sequence joins TRBV5-4 and TRBJ1-5, with TRBD1 matching 7 bases. From germline, CDR1 is SGHNT and CDR2 YYREEE (reference sequence). The CDR3 covers 15 residues. J was trimmed by 2 bases and V by 3 bases; bases with no gene match: 5. The DNA of the CDR3 is TGTGCCAGCAGCTCAGGGGGAAAGGGCAATCAGCCCCAGCATTTT. Translated: CASSSGGKGNQPQHF.

This chain uses TRBV6-1 with TRBJ2-1; 11 bases are a match to TRBD1. The CDR3 extends over 15 amino acids. With V trimmed by 8 bases and J by 7 bases, 10 bases remained unmatched. Germline-derived CDR1 and CDR2 are MNHNS and SASEGT. CDR3 loop: CASHKPGQGVNEQFF. CDR3 nucleotides: TGTGCCAGCCATAAGCCGGGACAGGGGGTGAATGAGCAGTTCTTC.

The chain links TRBV30 to TRBJ2-5; 9 bases are shared with TRBD1. The CDR3 spans 14 residues. Germline V gives CDR1 GTSNPN, CDR2 SVGIG (reference sequence). J gave up 5 bases and V 4 bases, and 8 bases lay outside the gene matches. The CDR3 region is CAWNLGQGGETQYF. CDR3 DNA: TGTGCCTGGAACCTGGGACAGGGTGGCGAGACCCAGTACTTC.

This clone was counted between two and nine times. The CDR3 reads CASGQGAYGYTF. In DNA form, the CDR3 reads TGTGCCAGCGGACAGGGAGCCTATGGCTACACCTTC. The V and J genes are TRBV28 and TRBJ1-2; 8 nucleotides align to TRBD1. The CDR3 is made up of 12 amino acids. V lost 8 bases, J lost 4 bases, and 3 bases stayed unmatched. From germline, CDR1 is MDHEN and CDR2 SYDVKM.

The genes are TRBV9 and TRBJ2-5, with D possibly matching TRBD2 (6 bases). Between the trimmed V and J ends, which lost 3 bases and 4 bases, there was a span of 13 bases. This CDR3 comprises 14 residues. CDR1 SGDLS and CDR2 YYNGEE come from the germline V gene. The CDR3 coding sequence is TGTGCCAGCAGCGGGGGACTCCTGGGAGAGACCCAGTACTTC. Translation: CASSGGLLGETQYF.

In its sample, this clone was seen a few times. The rearrangement joins TRBV19 to TRBJ1-2, with 10 bases lining up with TRBD1. V lost 3 bases to trimming and J lost 6 bases; unmatched junction nucleotides: 1. The CDR3 has 13 amino acids. In germline, CDR1 is LNHDA, CDR2 SQIVND (reference sequence). The CDR3 loop reads CASSIDRGHGYTF. The CDR3 nucleotides read TGTGCCAGTAGTATCGACAGGGGGCATGGCTACACCTTC.

This clone was observed a handful of times. V usage is TRBV11-2 and J usage is TRBJ2-1; 10 bases are shared with TRBD2. In germline, CDR1 is SGHAT, CDR2 FQNNGV. The V gene end was trimmed by 4 bases and the J gene end by 10 bases; junction bases not matched to a gene: 4. CDR3 length: 13 amino acids. This CDR3 reads CASSSWTSGEQFF. In nucleotides, the CDR3 is TGTGCCAGCAGCTCCTGGACTAGCGGAGAGCAGTTCTTC.

A few counts support this clone. V gene TRBV4-2 combines with J gene TRBJ1-5; weak D call: TRBD1 (6 bases). Germline values: CDR1 LGHNA, CDR2 YNFKEQ. The CDR3 loop spans 14 amino acids. V lost 4 bases, J lost 4 bases, and 11 bases lay in between. CDR3 region: CASSLDRRNQPQHF. In nucleotides, the CDR3 is TGTGCCAGCAGCCTGGACAGAAGAAATCAGCCCCAGCATTTT.

The chain carries TRBV6-6 and TRBJ1-2; 9 positions agree with TRBD1. This CDR3 is 15 amino acids long. V lost 7 bases, J lost 6 bases, and 12 bases stayed unmatched. Germline lookup yields CDR1 MNHNY and CDR2 SVGAGI (reference sequence). This CDR3 is CASNKPGQGEDGYTF. Written as DNA, the CDR3 is TGTGCCAGCAACAAACCGGGACAGGGAGAGGATGGCTACACCTTC.

This chain uses TRBV7-2 with TRBJ2-3, with D maybe TRBD2 (5 bases). CDR1 is SGHTA and CDR2 is FQGNSA in the germline V gene. This CDR3 region has 16 residues. Deletions cut 1 base from V and 6 bases from J, with 17 bases between. CDR3: CASSLGPRMRADTQYF. Here the CDR3 DNA reads TGTGCCAGCAGCTTAGGCCCCCGCATGCGGGCGGATACGCAGTATTTT.

The chain uses TRBV19 and TRBJ1-1; possible D gene TRBD1, 5 bases. V was clipped by 3 bases and J by 3 bases, with 14 bases between them. CDR1 is LNHDA, CDR2 SQIVND, per germline (reference sequence). The length of the CDR3 is 15 residues. CDR3 in amino acids: CASSILGVKDTEAFF. DNA for the CDR3: TGTGCCAGTAGTATTCTAGGGGTAAAAGACACTGAAGCTTTCTTT.

This clone was counted between two and nine times. This chain uses TRBV7-2 with TRBJ2-1, with D perhaps matching TRBD2 (5 bases). This CDR3 has 13 residues. V was cut by 3 bases and J by 5 bases, with 8 bases left in between. Germline V gene lookup returns CDR1 SGHTA and CDR2 FQGNSA. The CDR3 nucleotides read TGTGCCAGCAGCTTGGACTGGAACAATGAGCAGTTCTTC. Its protein product is CASSLDWNNEQFF.

This clone has just a few counts. The rearrangement links TRBV7-2 to TRBJ1-2; 10 bases line up with TRBD1. Germline V lookup: CDR1 SGHTA, CDR2 FQGNSA. Trimming took 4 bases from V and 7 from J; bases not matched to a gene: 9. The CDR3 spans 15 residues. CDR3 sequence (DNA): TGTGCCAGCAGCTCGGATTCCTGGACAGGGGGTGGCTACACCTTC. It is translated as CASSSDSWTGGGYTF.

The rearrangement joins TRBV30 to TRBJ1-4; D uncertain. The CDR3 loop spans 16 amino acids. V was cut by 4 bases and J by 0 bases, with 15 bases left in between. Germline V gene lookup returns CDR1 GTSNPN and CDR2 SVGIG (reference sequence). The CDR3 bases are TGTGCCTGGACCCCCGACCGACAAACAACTAATGAAAAACTGTTTTTT. Protein product: CAWTPDRQTTNEKLFF.

In this sample, this clone turned up a few times. J is TRBJ1-2 and V is TRBV27; TRBD1 agrees at 9 bases. Germline CDR1 is MNHEY and CDR2 is SMNVEV (reference sequence). V lost 10 bases, J lost 6 bases, and 12 bases stayed unmatched. The CDR3 totals 14 residues. CDR3 amino acids: CATQSVGQGDGYTF. Written as DNA, the CDR3 is TGTGCCACCCAATCCGTGGGACAGGGAGATGGCTACACCTTC.

In its sample, this clone was seen a few times. The CDR3 sequence: CASSEDRGGEQYF. CDR3 in DNA: TGTGCCAGCAGTGAGGACAGGGGAGGCGAGCAGTACTTC. This chain uses TRBV28 with TRBJ2-7, with TRBD1 matching over 9 bases. Trimming took 5 bases from V and 6 from J; bases not matched to a gene: 5. This CDR3 contains 13 residues. Germline V lookup: CDR1 MDHEN, CDR2 SYDVKM.

The rearrangement links TRBV30 to TRBJ2-7; D is unclear. CDR1 GTSNPN and CDR2 SVGIG come from the germline V gene (reference sequence). The CDR3 loop spans 13 amino acids. The V end was cut by 4 bases, the J end by 3 bases, with 13 bases between. CDR3 nucleotides: TGTGCCTGGACTCATAGACACCTCTACGAGCAGTACTTC. Amino acid sequence: CAWTHRHLYEQYF. The full variable domain, in which reference TRBV30 and TRBJ2-7 provide the parts outside the CDR3, is SQTIHQWPATLVQPVGSPLSLECTVEGTSNPNLYWYRQAAGRGLQLLFYSVGIGQISSEVPQNLSASRPQDRQFILSSKKLLLSDSGFYLCAWTHRHLYEQYFGPGTRLTVT.